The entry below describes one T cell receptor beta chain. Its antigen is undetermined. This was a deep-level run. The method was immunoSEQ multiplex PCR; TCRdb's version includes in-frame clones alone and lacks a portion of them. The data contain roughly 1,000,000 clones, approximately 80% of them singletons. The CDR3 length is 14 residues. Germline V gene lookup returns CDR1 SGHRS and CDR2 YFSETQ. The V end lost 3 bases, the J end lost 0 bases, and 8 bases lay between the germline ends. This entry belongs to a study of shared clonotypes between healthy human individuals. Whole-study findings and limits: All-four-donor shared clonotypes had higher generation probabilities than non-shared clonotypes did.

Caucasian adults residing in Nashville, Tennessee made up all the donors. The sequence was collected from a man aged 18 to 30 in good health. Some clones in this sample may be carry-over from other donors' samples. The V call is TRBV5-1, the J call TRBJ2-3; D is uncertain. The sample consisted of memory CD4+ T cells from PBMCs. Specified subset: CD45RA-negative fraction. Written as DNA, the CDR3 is TGCGCCAGCAGCTCATCGGGTAGCACAGATACGCAGTATTTT. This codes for CASSSSGSTDTQYF. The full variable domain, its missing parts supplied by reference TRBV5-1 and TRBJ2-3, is KAGVTQTPRYLIKTRGQQVTLSCSPISGHRSVSWYQQTPGQGLQFLFEYFSETQRNKGNFPGRFSGRQFSNSRSEMNVSTLELGDSALYLCASSSSGSTDTQYFGPGTRLTVL.